Listed below are T cell receptor beta chains from one sample, sequenced in a study of blood T cell repertoires in COVID-19. Repertoires were generated with immunoSEQ multiplex PCR, while TCRdb's copy carries only in-frame clones and drops some. The sample includes a few hundred thousand clones, about 83% of them seen just once. Sequenced material: peripheral blood. The receptors were gathered from a man aged 55 to 70 who had recovered from COVID-19. Both conserved end residues are part of each CDR3. D genes are given only for firm matches. The size field is filled for only some rows; it gives once, few, many or a size class.

J | D | V | size | DNA | CDR3
TRBJ1-5 | TRBD1 | TRBV19 | - | TGTGCCAGTAGTCTGGGACAGGGGAGTCAGCCCCAGCATTTT | CASSLGQGSQPQHF
TRBJ2-3 | TRBD1 | TRBV24-1 | - | TGTGCCACCAGTGAAACCGCTACAGGGGGCGATCACTATACGCAGTATTTT | CATSETATGGDHYTQYF
TRBJ2-5 | TRBD2 | TRBV28 | - | TGTGCCAGCAGTTCTCTGAGCGGGAGGGTAAAAGAGACCCAGTACTTC | CASSSLSGRVKETQYF
TRBJ2-7 | TRBD2 | TRBV7-9 | - | TGTGCCAGCAGCATGACCGGGACTAGCTACGAGCAGTACTTC | CASSMTGTSYEQYF
TRBJ1-5 | - | TRBV19 | - | TGTGCCAGTAGTATGGAAGGGGAGGGACAGCCCCAGCATTTT | CASSMEGEGQPQHF
TRBJ2-7 | TRBD2 | TRBV2 | - | TGTGCCAGCGGACTAGCGGGGGACCCCTACGAGCAGTACTTC | CASGLAGDPYEQYF
TRBJ1-5 | - | TRBV7-9 | - | TGTGCCAGCAGCTTAGTGACGGGACAGCCCCAGCATTTT | CASSLVTGQPQHF
TRBJ1-6 | - | TRBV5-1 | - | TGCGCCAGCAGCCCGGAGGGGACTGGTAATTCACCCCTCCACTTT | CASSPEGTGNSPLHF
TRBJ2-1 | TRBD2 | TRBV3-1/TRBV3-2 | once | TGTGCCAGCAGTTCCTCGGCGGGAGGAATCAATGAGCAGTTCTTC | CASSSSAGGINEQFF
TRBJ2-1 | - | TRBV15 | - | TGTGCCACCAGCAGAACCGGGAGCTACAATGAGCAGTTCTTC | CATSRTGSYNEQFF
TRBJ1-3 | - | TRBV20-1 | - | TGCAGTGCTAGACTTGGAGACACCATATATTTT | CSARLGDTIYF
TRBJ1-6 | - | TRBV9 | - | TGTGCCAGCAGCGATCCCATCGGCTCCTATAATTCACCCCTCCACTTT | CASSDPIGSYNSPLHF
TRBJ2-1 | - | TRBV18 | - | TGTGCCAGCTCACCACGGGCGACGGTCAGTGAGCAGTTCTTC | CASSPRATVSEQFF
TRBJ2-7 | - | TRBV28 | - | TGTGCCAGCACTCCTTCCGGGCCGGGATCCTACGAGCAGTACTTC | CASTPSGPGSYEQYF
TRBJ2-3 | TRBD2 | TRBV2 | many | TGTGCCAGCCGGGGACTAGCGGGAGCGACTTACACAGATACGCAGTATTTT | CASRGLAGATYTDTQYF
TRBJ2-1 | TRBD1 | TRBV7-2 | - | TGTGCCAGCAGCTTGGACAGGGGGCTATACAATGAGCAGTTCTTC | CASSLDRGLYNEQFF
TRBJ2-5 | - | TRBV18 | - | TGTGCCAGCTCACCTCCGTCCCTCCAAGAGACCCAGTACTTC | CASSPPSLQETQYF
TRBJ1-5 | TRBD1 | TRBV2 | - | TGTGCCAGCGCCGGACAGGGGAGCAATCAGCCCCAGCATTTT | CASAGQGSNQPQHF
TRBJ2-7 | - | TRBV5-4 | - | TGTGCCAGCAGCATCCCCGGGTACGAGCAGTACTTC | CASSIPGYEQYF
TRBJ2-2 | TRBD1 | TRBV5-1 | - | TGCGCCAGCAGCCGGGACAGGGTGCACGGGGAGCTGTTTTTT | CASSRDRVHGELFF